The rows below give T cell receptor beta chains drawn from one sample of a study of blood T cell repertoires in COVID-19. Repertoires were generated with immunoSEQ multiplex PCR, while TCRdb's copy carries only in-frame clones and drops some. Here the sample spans 70,000 or so clones, 87% being singletons. The sample taken for sequencing was peripheral blood. Receptors were obtained from a woman aged 80 or older with active or convalescent COVID-19. Each CDR3 is given with its conserved first and last residue. The D gene is left open where the match is weak. A clone size is listed for some rows: how often the clone was seen (once, few, many), or a class if it is expanded.

clone size	D gene	J gene	V gene	CDR3 DNA	CDR3 protein
.	.	TRBJ1-6	TRBV2	TGTGCCAGCAGTAACTGGCAGGGAAGAGATTCACCCCTCCACTTT	CASSNWQGRDSPLHF
.	.	TRBJ1-3	TRBV28	TGTGCCAGCAGTCCCTCGGGAAACACCATATATTTT	CASSPSGNTIYF
.	.	TRBJ1-2	TRBV5-6	TGTGCCAGCACCATAAATAGGATAGCCCAGAGGGGCTACACCTTC	CASTINRIAQRGYTF
.	TRBD1	TRBJ1-2	TRBV19	TGTGCCAGTAGTATCGGGACAGGGGTTGATGGCTACACCTTC	CASSIGTGVDGYTF
.	.	TRBJ2-3	TRBV11-3	TGTGCCAGCAGCTGGAGAGGCAGGGGCACAGATACGCAGTATTTT	CASSWRGRGTDTQYF
.	TRBD1	TRBJ2-7	TRBV5-1	TGCGCCAGCAGTGGGGACAGGGGCTACGAGCAGTACTTC	CASSGDRGYEQYF
.	TRBD1	TRBJ2-4	TRBV25-1	TGTGCCAGCAGAGGACAGGGAGGTATTCAGTACTTC	CASRGQGGIQYF
.	.	TRBJ1-5	TRBV30	TGTGCCTGGAGTTCACTACAGGGAGTTCAGCCCCAGCATTTT	CAWSSLQGVQPQHF
.	.	TRBJ1-2	TRBV19	TGTGCCAGTAACGCGGAAGACTATGGCTACACCTTC	CASNAEDYGYTF
.	TRBD1	TRBJ2-1	TRBV25-1	TGTGCCAGCAGTCCGCCGGGACAGAGATACAATGAGCAGTTCTTC	CASSPPGQRYNEQFF
.	.	TRBJ1-3	TRBV9	TGTGCCAGCAGCATGGCCTCCTCTGGAAACACCATATATTTT	CASSMASSGNTIYF
.	.	TRBJ1-2	TRBV7-8	TGTGCCAGCAGCCCCTCGGCTAACTATGGCTACACCTTC	CASSPSANYGYTF
.	TRBD1	TRBJ2-3	TRBV7-2	TGTGCCAGCAGCTCGATAGGGACAGGGCGGAACACAGATACGCAGTATTTT	CASSSIGTGRNTDTQYF
.	.	TRBJ1-1	TRBV18	TGTGCCAGCTCACCGGAGTTGAACACTGAAGCTTTCTTT	CASSPELNTEAFF
.	TRBD1	TRBJ1-1	TRBV29-1	TGCAGCGTTGGGACAGGTAGCCACGGCACTGAAGCTTTCTTT	CSVGTGSHGTEAFF
.	TRBD2	TRBJ2-1	TRBV27	TGTGCCAGCACCCGACTAGCGGACAATGAGCAGTTCTTC	CASTRLADNEQFF
.	TRBD2	TRBJ2-1	TRBV6-4	TGTGCCAGCAGAACTAGCGGGGGGTCTGCCTACAATGAGCAGTTCTTC	CASRTSGGSAYNEQFF
.	.	TRBJ1-1	TRBV6-6	TGTGCCAGCAGTTCTACGGAGGCGAACACTGAAGCTTTCTTT	CASSSTEANTEAFF
.	.	TRBJ2-1	TRBV19	TGTGCCAGTAGTTCCGGTCCCAATGAGCAGTTCTTC	CASSSGPNEQFF
few	.	TRBJ2-7	TRBV21-1	TGTGCCAGCAGCACGGTCTTCTTAGGGACAGGGATATACGAGCAGTACTTC	CASSTVFLGTGIYEQYF
.	TRBD1	TRBJ1-2	TRBV30	TGTGCCTGGAATAAGGACAGGGCCCCCAGCTATGGCTACACCTTC	CAWNKDRAPSYGYTF
.	.	TRBJ1-1	TRBV18	TGTGCCAGCTCACCCACGGGGAATAACCAGCGGAACACTGAAGCTTTCTTT	CASSPTGNNQRNTEAFF
.	.	TRBJ1-2	TRBV10-2	TGCGCCAGCAGTGAGTCCCTATTCGTGGTGACAGACTATGGCTACACCTTC	CASSESLFVVTDYGYTF
.	TRBD1	TRBJ1-2	TRBV6-1	TGTGCCAGCAGTGAAACACTGGACAGGGGGCATGGCTACACCTTC	CASSETLDRGHGYTF
.	TRBD2	TRBJ2-2	TRBV19	TGTGCCAGTAGTATTAAGCGGGGGGGCCCCCCCGGGGAGCTGTTTTTT	CASSIKRGGPPGELFF
.	.	TRBJ1-3	TRBV9	TGTGCCAGCAGCCCCCCCGGCGGAACGGGAAACACCATATATTTT	CASSPPGGTGNTIYF
.	TRBD2	TRBJ2-1	TRBV5-4	TGTGCCAGCAGCTTGGGCCCGGGACTAGCGGGGGTAAATGAGCAGTTCTTC	CASSLGPGLAGVNEQFF
.	.	TRBJ2-3	TRBV11-2	TGTGCCAGCAGCTTAGGACTTCCAGATACGCAGTATTTT	CASSLGLPDTQYF
once	.	TRBJ1-2	TRBV30	TGTGCCTGGAGTGAACTTCGGGGGGCTGCTGGCTACACCTTC	CAWSELRGAAGYTF
.	TRBD1	TRBJ1-4	TRBV4-3	TGCGCCAGCAGCCAAGGCACTACAGGGGGGAGTGAAAAACTGTTTTTT	CASSQGTTGGSEKLFF
.	TRBD1	TRBJ2-3	TRBV5-4	TGTGCCAGCAGCCCAGGGGGACCCACAGATACGCAGTATTTT	CASSPGGPTDTQYF
.	TRBD1	TRBJ1-6	TRBV4-3	TGCGCCAGCAGGAGAAACTCCGGGACAGGCACAAGCTCCTATAATTCACCCCTCCACTTT	CASRRNSGTGTSSYNSPLHF
.	.	TRBJ2-7	TRBV6-5	TGTGCCAGCAGATTCCAGGGTTTTTCCTACGAGCAGTACTTC	CASRFQGFSYEQYF
.	.	TRBJ1-3	TRBV11-2	TGTGCCAGCAGCCTCGGGGGGTCTGGAAACACCATATATTTT	CASSLGGSGNTIYF
.	.	TRBJ1-5	TRBV9	TGTGCCAGCAGCGTAGGACTGAACCAGCCCCAGCATTTT	CASSVGLNQPQHF
.	TRBD2	TRBJ2-3	TRBV6-1	TGTGCCAGCAGTGAAGCGACCGGGGGGGGAAAAAGAGATACGCAGTATTTT	CASSEATGGGKRDTQYF
once	.	TRBJ1-1	TRBV12-3/TRBV12-4	TGTGCCAGCAGTTTGGGGCGGGAAGAAGCTTTCTTT	CASSLGREEAFF
.	TRBD1	TRBJ2-7	TRBV18	TGTGCCAGCTCATACGACAGGTCGACAGGGCCCCTCTTC	CASSYDRSTGPLF
.	TRBD1	TRBJ2-7	TRBV5-5	TGTGCCAGCAGCTTAGGGACAGGGTTTATCGAGCAGTACTTC	CASSLGTGFIEQYF
few	.	TRBJ2-1	TRBV5-4	TGTGCCAGCAGCTTCACTGTAAACAATGAGCAGTTCTTC	CASSFTVNNEQFF